Following are 27 T cell receptor beta chains from one sample sequenced in a study of shared clonotypes between healthy human individuals. Profiling relied on immunoSEQ multiplex PCR, and the TCRdb table lists in-frame clones only, not all of them. The data hold some 1.5 million clones, with roughly 96% observed a single time. Sequenced input: naive CD4+ T cells sorted from blood. The subset was: CD45RA+ positively selected. The origin of the receptors is a man in his thirties or forties in good health.

As to this clone: Other DNA sequences in the sample encode the same CDR3. The V and J genes are TRBV5-1 and TRBJ2-5, with 9 bases that match TRBD2. The CDR3 is 16 residues long. Germline V CDR1 and CDR2: SGHRS, YFSETQ. J was trimmed by 2 bases and V by 0 bases; bases with no gene match: 5. CDR3: CASSLGLAEGQETQYF. CDR3 sequence (DNA): TGCGCCAGCAGCTTGGGACTAGCGGAGGGGCAAGAGACCCAGTACTTC.

The V gene is TRBV28, the J gene TRBJ2-1; D might be TRBD1 or TRBD2, each matching 6 bases. Trimming left V 4 bases short and J 10 bases short, with 17 bases between. This CDR3 has 14 residues. Germline-derived CDR1 and CDR2 are MDHEN and SYDVKM. CDR3 nucleotides: TGTGCCAGCAGTTATCAGGTCGGAGGGGGGGAGCAGTTCTTC. This translates into CASSYQVGGGEQFF.

The J gene is TRBJ2-1, the V gene TRBV5-1; D possibly corresponds to TRBD1 (5 bases). The length of the CDR3 is 15 residues. The germline V gene has CDR1 SGHRS and CDR2 YFSETQ. Trimming shortened V by 4 bases and J by 7 bases, and 18 bases separated the two germline ends. The chain's CDR3 is CASSNSDPGRNEQFF. CDR3 DNA: TGCGCCAGCAGCAACTCGGACCCAGGGCGGAATGAGCAGTTCTTC.

CDR3 residues: CASRQTSGRYEQYF. Here the CDR3 DNA reads TGTGCCAGTCGTCAGACTAGCGGGAGGTACGAGCAGTACTTC. V gene TRBV11-2 combines with J gene TRBJ2-7; 13 bases are a match to TRBD2. The CDR3 contains 14 residues. Germline V gene sequence: CDR1 SGHAT, CDR2 FQNNGV. V dropped 9 bases and J dropped 4; count of bases not matched to a gene: 6.

This clone was recorded only once. The rearrangement links TRBV7-2 to TRBJ1-2, with D possibly being TRBD1 (5 bases). Trimming removed 0 bases from V and 6 bases from J, with 17 bases in between. The V gene's germline CDR1 is SGHTA and CDR2 FQGNSA. CDR3 length equals 16 residues. The CDR3: CASSLALGLGIDGYTF. The CDR3 DNA reads TGTGCCAGCAGCTTAGCACTGGGGCTAGGGATCGATGGCTACACCTTC.

This chain uses TRBV7-3 with TRBJ2-7; 9 nucleotides match TRBD1. Germline V gives CDR1 SGHTA, CDR2 FQGTGA. V lost 5 bases and J lost 6; bases outside the gene matches: 14. The CDR3 contains 16 residues. DNA for the CDR3: TGTGCCAGCAGCCTCACGGCGGGACAGGGCCCCCTCGAGCAGTACTTC. Its translation: CASSLTAGQGPLEQYF.

V gene TRBV6-6 combines with J gene TRBJ1-5; 8 bases are a match to TRBD1. This CDR3 is built from 15 residues. Germline-derived CDR1 and CDR2 are MNHNY and SVGAGI (reference sequence). J lost 6 bases, V lost 7 bases, and 11 bases had no gene match. The CDR3 coding sequence is TGTGCCAGCACTCTCTCGCCAGGGGGCAGTCAGCCCCAGCATTTT. This gives the protein CASTLSPGGSQPQHF.

The V call is TRBV7-8, the J call TRBJ2-5, with TRBD2 as a possible D gene (6 bases). V lost 5 bases, J lost 5 bases, and 18 bases lay in between. This CDR3 contains 15 residues. Germline CDR1 is SGHVS and CDR2 is FQNEAQ. This CDR3 reads CASSRRDGSRETQYF. In DNA, the CDR3 is TGTGCCAGCAGCCGGCGGGACGGCTCCCGGGAGACCCAGTACTTC.

The V gene is TRBV28, the J gene TRBJ1-1; perhaps TRBD1 as D (5 bases). The CDR3 totals 14 residues. From germline, CDR1 is MDHEN and CDR2 SYDVKM. Deletions cut 6 bases from V and 4 bases from J, with 15 bases between. The CDR3 region is CASREGRRATEAFF. Here the CDR3 DNA reads TGTGCCAGCAGAGAGGGGCGTCGGGCCACTGAAGCTTTCTTT.

The V and J genes are TRBV10-1 and TRBJ2-7, with TRBD2 as a possible D gene (5 bases). Trimming stripped 0 bases from V and 12 bases from J, with 15 bases between. This CDR3 contains 13 residues. Germline V gives CDR1 WNHNN, CDR2 SYGVQD (reference sequence). Written as DNA, the CDR3 is TGCGCCAGCAGTGAGTCCTGGAGGAAGGGCCGGTACTTC. This translates into CASSESWRKGRYF.

The chain joins TRBV5-1 to TRBJ2-1, with D hard to call. The CDR3 sequence is 14 residues long. The ends were cut back, 0 bases at V and 6 bases at J, with 10 bases in the middle. CDR1 is SGHRS, CDR2 YFSETQ, per germline. This CDR3 is CASSLVGLGNEQFF. The CDR3 DNA sequence: TGCGCCAGCAGCTTGGTCGGGCTGGGCAATGAGCAGTTCTTC.

The gene calls are TRBV27 and TRBJ1-1; D is uncertain. Germline V gives CDR1 MNHEY, CDR2 SMNVEV (reference sequence). The CDR3 is made up of 13 amino acids. Trimming removed 3 bases from V and 3 bases from J, with 8 bases in between. The CDR3 nucleotides read TGTGCCAGCAGTTTGGTTGGGGACACTGAAGCTTTCTTT. Its translation is CASSLVGDTEAFF.

The chain has TRBV9 and TRBJ1-1; D ambiguous. The CDR3 contains 13 residues. Trimming removed 0 bases from V and 8 bases from J, with 11 bases in between. The germline V gene has CDR1 SGDLS and CDR2 YYNGEE. The CDR3 nucleotides read TGTGCCAGCAGCGTAGAAACGGACGGGGAAGCTTTCTTT. Translating gives CASSVETDGEAFF.

This sequence joins TRBV11-2 and TRBJ2-5, with 14 bases identical to TRBD2. Germline values: CDR1 SGHAT, CDR2 FQNNGV. The CDR3 contains 16 residues. V trimming: 5 bases; J trimming: 4 bases; junction bases outside the gene matches: 6. The CDR3, as DNA: TGTGCCAGCAGCAACGGACTAGCGGGAGGAGGAGAGACCCAGTACTTC. Translated: CASSNGLAGGGETQYF. The full variable domain, with the rest looked up from reference TRBV11-2 and TRBJ2-5, is EAGVAQSPRYKIIEKRQSVAFWCNPISGHATLYWYQQILGQGPKLLIQFQNNGVVDDSQLPKDRFSAERLKGVDSTLKIQPAKLEDSAVYLCASSNGLAGGGETQYFGPGTRLLVL.

The V call is TRBV6-1, the J call TRBJ1-6, with 7 bases that match TRBD1. After removal of 8 bases from V and 6 bases from J, the junction contained 4 bases not matched to a gene. Germline loops: CDR1 MNHNS, CDR2 SASEGT. The CDR3 totals 13 residues. The CDR3 DNA is TGTGCCAGCGCGGGACAGCTTAATTCACCCCTCCACTTT. This gives the protein CASAGQLNSPLHF.

The rearrangement links TRBV4-1 to TRBJ1-3; D not certain. The V gene lost 3 bases and the J gene lost 0 bases, with 9 bases spanning the gap. Germline V gene sequence: CDR1 MGHRA, CDR2 YSYEKL. This CDR3 spans 15 amino acids. The CDR3 DNA sequence: TGCGCCAGCAGCCAGGGTCGTCTCTCTGGAAACACCATATATTTT. It codes for CASSQGRLSGNTIYF.

The V and J genes are TRBV5-1 and TRBJ1-1; TRBD1 might be the D (6 bases). The germline gives CDR1 SGHRS, CDR2 YFSETQ. Trimming took off 1 base at V and 3 bases at J, with 13 bases between the two ends. The length of the CDR3 is 15 residues. CDR3 sequence: CASSLIQGGDTEAFF. The CDR3 nucleotides read TGCGCCAGCAGCTTGATACAGGGAGGCGACACTGAAGCTTTCTTT.

The chain uses TRBV29-1 and TRBJ2-3, with TRBD2 identical over 10 bases. This CDR3 spans 16 amino acids. With 4 bases clipped from V and 0 bases from J, the junction kept 7 bases outside the gene matches. Germline lookup yields CDR1 SQVTM and CDR2 ANQGSEA. The CDR3 nucleotides read TGCAGCGTTGGAAGCGGGAGGGCCGGGAGCACAGATACGCAGTATTTT. This encodes CSVGSGRAGSTDTQYF.

The chain recombines TRBV6-1 with TRBJ1-5, with TRBD1 identical over 11 bases. Trimming removed 4 bases from V and 1 base from J; junction bases left unmatched: 6. The CDR3 covers 17 residues. Germline V gives CDR1 MNHNS, CDR2 SASEGT. CDR3: CASSGGQGARSNQPQHF. For the CDR3, the DNA is TGTGCCAGCAGTGGAGGACAGGGGGCAAGGAGCAATCAGCCCCAGCATTTT.

In the case of this clone: The sample has other DNA sequences that encode this CDR3 too. This rearrangement joins TRBV5-1 to TRBJ2-2; D is unresolved. Trimming took off 1 base at V and 5 bases at J, with 6 bases between the two ends. The CDR3 has 13 amino acids. Per the germline V gene, CDR1 is SGHRS and CDR2 is YFSETQ. In nucleotides, the CDR3 is TGCGCCAGCAGCTTGTTTGGGACCGGGGAGCTGTTTTTT. It is translated as CASSLFGTGELFF.

The rearrangement uses TRBV7-2 and TRBJ2-4; 7 bases agree with TRBD1. Unmatched junction bases numbered 10, after V lost 4 bases and J lost 1 base. The CDR3 spans 17 residues. Germline values: CDR1 SGHTA, CDR2 FQGNSA. This CDR3 reads CASSSWTGSLAKNIQYF. The CDR3 nucleotides read TGTGCCAGCAGCTCCTGGACAGGTAGTCTGGCCAAAAACATTCAGTACTTC.

This chain uses TRBV28 with TRBJ2-1, with D possibly TRBD2 on 5 matching bases. Trimming pared 5 bases from V and 7 bases from J, leaving 18 bases between. The CDR3 is made up of 15 amino acids. Germline CDR1 and CDR2: MDHEN and SYDVKM. CDR3 DNA sequence: TGTGCCAGCAGTCGTAATAGAGGACTCCGGAATGAGCAGTTCTTC. This gives the protein CASSRNRGLRNEQFF.

V and J are TRBV5-1 and TRBJ2-2; 8 bases line up with TRBD2. V shed 3 bases and J 7 bases; nucleotides not matched to a gene: 8. The CDR3 is 15 amino acids. Germline CDR1 is SGHRS and CDR2 is YFSETQ. CDR3: CASSSSGRGDGELFF. The CDR3 coding sequence is TGCGCCAGCAGCTCCAGCGGGAGAGGCGACGGGGAGCTGTTTTTT.

The CDR3 protein is CASSSLAGGDEQYF. The CDR3 region has the DNA TGTGCCAGCAGCTCTCTAGCGGGAGGGGATGAGCAGTACTTC. The chain carries TRBV14 and TRBJ2-7; 12 bases match TRBD2. Unmatched junction bases numbered 6, after V lost 5 bases and J lost 7 bases. The CDR3 contains 14 residues. Looked up from germline, CDR1 is SGHDN and CDR2 is FVKESK.

The chain uses TRBV12-5 and TRBJ2-1, with D hard to call. Germline assignment: CDR1 LGHNT and CDR2 FRNRAP. The length of the CDR3 is 13 residues. Trimming stripped 1 base from V and 9 bases from J, with 10 bases between. DNA of the CDR3: TGTGCTAGTGGTTTGGAGCCCATCGGTGAGCAGTTCTTC. Translated, it gives CASGLEPIGEQFF.

J is TRBJ1-1 and V is TRBV7-6; 9 bases agree with TRBD1. Germline lookup yields CDR1 SGHVS and CDR2 FNYEAQ. V shed 2 bases and J 1 base; nucleotides not matched to a gene: 11. The CDR3 totals 18 residues. CDR3 bases: TGTGCCAGCAGCTTAACAATGGGACAGGGCGAAAGGAACACTGAAGCTTTCTTT. The encoded protein is CASSLTMGQGERNTEAFF.

Comment on this clone: Other DNA sequences within the sample encode an identical CDR3. The J gene is TRBJ2-2, the V gene TRBV5-4; D gene uncertain. The CDR3 is 13 residues long. Germline CDR1 and CDR2: SGHNT and YYREEE (reference sequence). Trimming left V 0 bases short and J 6 bases short, with 6 bases between. CDR3 sequence: CASSLDWAGELFF. Here the CDR3 DNA reads TGTGCCAGCAGCTTGGACTGGGCCGGGGAGCTGTTTTTT.